This T cell receptor (beta chain) emerged from a study of blood T cell repertoires in COVID-19. This clone was counted many times. The data were produced by immunoSEQ multiplex PCR, yet TCRdb's version contains in-frame clones alone and is incomplete. The sample lists about 160,000 clones, 75% to 85% occurring once. Trimming at V came to 6 bases and at J to 5 bases, leaving 5 bases not matched to a gene. The CDR3 is made up of 13 amino acids. Germline loops: CDR1 LGHNT, CDR2 FRNRAP. Sequencing was carried out using PBMCs or T cells enriched from blood (not recorded which). The TCR was taken from a woman aged 55-69 years who had recovered from COVID-19. The chain combines TRBV12-5 with TRBJ1-2; 8 positions match TRBD1. In DNA, the CDR3 is TGTGCTAGTGGAACAGGGGGATTATATGGCTACACCTTC. Its translation: CASGTGGLYGYTF.